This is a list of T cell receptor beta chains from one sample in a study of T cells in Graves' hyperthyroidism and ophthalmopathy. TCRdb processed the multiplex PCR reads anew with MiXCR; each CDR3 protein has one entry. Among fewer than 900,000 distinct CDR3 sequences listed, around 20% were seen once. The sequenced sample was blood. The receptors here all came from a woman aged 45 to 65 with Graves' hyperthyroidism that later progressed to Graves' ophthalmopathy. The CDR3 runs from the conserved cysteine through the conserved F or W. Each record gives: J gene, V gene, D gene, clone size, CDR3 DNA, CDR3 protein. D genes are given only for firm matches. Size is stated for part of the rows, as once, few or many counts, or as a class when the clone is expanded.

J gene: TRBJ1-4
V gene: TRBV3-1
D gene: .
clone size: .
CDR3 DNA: TGTGCCAGCAGCCAAGGGAGGGTGGGGGAACCAACTAATGAAAAACTGTTTTTT
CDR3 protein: CASSQGRVGEPTNEKLFF

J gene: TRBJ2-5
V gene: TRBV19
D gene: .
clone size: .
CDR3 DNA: TGTGCCAGTACCTTCCAAGGGTGGGGGGTGGCAGAGACCCAGTACTTC
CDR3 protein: CASTFQGWGVAETQYF

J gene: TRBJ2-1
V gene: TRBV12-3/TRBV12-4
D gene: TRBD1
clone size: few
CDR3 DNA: TGTGCCAGCAGGGACAGGGGGCAAAACAATGAGCAGTTCTTC
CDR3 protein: CASRDRGQNNEQFF

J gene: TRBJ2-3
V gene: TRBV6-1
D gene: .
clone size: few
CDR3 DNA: TGTGCCAGCATATCAGGGTTCACAGATACGCAGTATTTT
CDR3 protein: CASISGFTDTQYF

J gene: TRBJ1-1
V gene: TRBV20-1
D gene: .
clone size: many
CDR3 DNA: TGCAGTGCTAGAGATTGGCAGGGTCACACTGAAGCTTTCTTT
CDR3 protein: CSARDWQGHTEAFF

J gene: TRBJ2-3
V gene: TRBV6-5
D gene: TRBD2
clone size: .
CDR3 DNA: TGTGCCAGCAGTTACTCAAAACTAGCGGGGGGTTTTTTAGATACGCAGTATTTT
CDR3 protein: CASSYSKLAGGFLDTQYF

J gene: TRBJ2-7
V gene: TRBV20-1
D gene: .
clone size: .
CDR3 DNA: TGCAGTGCTCGTGGGTACTTGGCGACCTCCTACGAGCAGTACTTC
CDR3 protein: CSARGYLATSYEQYF

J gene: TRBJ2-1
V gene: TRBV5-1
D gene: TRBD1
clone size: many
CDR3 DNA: TGCGCCAGCAGCGGCCCGGACAGGGATATTGATGAGCAGTTCTTC
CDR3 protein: CASSGPDRDIDEQFF

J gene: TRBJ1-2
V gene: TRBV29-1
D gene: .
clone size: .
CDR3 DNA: TGCAGCGTTGAGGCACACAACTATGGCTACACCTTC
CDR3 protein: CSVEAHNYGYTF

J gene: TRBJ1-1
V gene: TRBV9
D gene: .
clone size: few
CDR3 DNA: TGTGCCAGCGGTGCAGGGAACACTGAAGCTTTCTTT
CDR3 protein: CASGAGNTEAFF

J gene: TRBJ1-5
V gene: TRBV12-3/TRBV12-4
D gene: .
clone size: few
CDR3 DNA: TGTGCCAGCAGTTTAGCTTTCGTTCAGCCCCAGCATTTT
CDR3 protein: CASSLAFVQPQHF

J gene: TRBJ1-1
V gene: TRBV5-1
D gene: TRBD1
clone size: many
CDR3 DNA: TGCGCCAGCTCCGGGACAGGGGGCCTTAGCACTGAAGCTTTCTTT
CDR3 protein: CASSGTGGLSTEAFF

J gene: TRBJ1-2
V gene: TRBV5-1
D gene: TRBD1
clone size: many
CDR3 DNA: TGCGCCAGCAGCCGGGGGACAGGGGATTATGGCTACACCTTC
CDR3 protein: CASSRGTGDYGYTF

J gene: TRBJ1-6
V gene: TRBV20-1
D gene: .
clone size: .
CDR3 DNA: TGCAGTGCTATACGTTCGCAGGGTGTTTCCTATAATTCACCCCTCCACTTT
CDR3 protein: CSAIRSQGVSYNSPLHF

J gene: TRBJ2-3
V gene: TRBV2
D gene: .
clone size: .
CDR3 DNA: TGTGCCGGTAGCTGGGGGGGGGCCGTAGATACGCAGTATTTT
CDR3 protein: CAGSWGGAVDTQYF

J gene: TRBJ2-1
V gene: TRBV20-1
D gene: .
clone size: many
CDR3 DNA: TGCAGTGCTAGCGTCAGCGTTCTCAATGAGCAGTTCTTC
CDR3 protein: CSASVSVLNEQFF

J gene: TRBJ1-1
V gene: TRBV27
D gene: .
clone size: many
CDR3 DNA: TGTGCCAGCAGTCCCACAGATCTGAACACTGAAGCTTTCTTT
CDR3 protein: CASSPTDLNTEAFF

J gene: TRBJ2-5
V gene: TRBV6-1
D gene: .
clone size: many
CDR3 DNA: TGTGCCAGCAGTGAAGCCTCGAGGGGGGCGCTCCAAGAGACCCAGTACTTC
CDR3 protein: CASSEASRGALQETQYF

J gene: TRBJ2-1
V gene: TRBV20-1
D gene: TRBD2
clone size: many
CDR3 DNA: TGCAGTGCTAGAAAGTCCCGACTAGCGGGGGCAGATGAGCAGTTCTTC
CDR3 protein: CSARKSRLAGADEQFF

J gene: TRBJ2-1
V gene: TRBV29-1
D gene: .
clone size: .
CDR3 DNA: TGCAGCGTTGGAGGGCGGGGAAATGAGCAGTTCTTC
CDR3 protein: CSVGGRGNEQFF

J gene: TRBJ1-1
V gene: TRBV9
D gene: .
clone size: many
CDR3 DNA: TGTGCCAGCAGCCTAAGGGCGTTGAACACTGAAGCTTTCTTT
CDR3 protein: CASSLRALNTEAFF

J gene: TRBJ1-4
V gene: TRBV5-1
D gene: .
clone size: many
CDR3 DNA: TGCGCCAGCACTACCGGGCCTCAGTATGAAAAACTGTTTTTT
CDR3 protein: CASTTGPQYEKLFF

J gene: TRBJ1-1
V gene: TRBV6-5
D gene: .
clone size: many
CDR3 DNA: TGTGCCAGCAGTTACGAGGCCATGAACACTGAAGCTTTCTTT
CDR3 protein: CASSYEAMNTEAFF

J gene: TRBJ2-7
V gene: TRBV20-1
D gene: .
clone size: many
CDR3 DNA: TGCAGTGCCCCGGGGATTGGGTTACTCTCCTACGAGCAGTACTTC
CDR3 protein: CSAPGIGLLSYEQYF

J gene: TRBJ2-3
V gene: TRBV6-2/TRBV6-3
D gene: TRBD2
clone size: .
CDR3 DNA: TGTGCCAGCAGTATAACTAGCGGGGGGTACACAGATACGCAGTATTTT
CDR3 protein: CASSITSGGYTDTQYF

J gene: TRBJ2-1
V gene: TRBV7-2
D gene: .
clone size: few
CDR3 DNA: TGTGCCAGCAACGATCTAGTCGATGAGCAGTTCTTC
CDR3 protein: CASNDLVDEQFF

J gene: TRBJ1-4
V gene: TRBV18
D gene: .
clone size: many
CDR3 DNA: TGTGCCAGCTCACCATCCCCGGACGGTCCTAATGAAAAACTGTTTTTT
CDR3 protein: CASSPSPDGPNEKLFF

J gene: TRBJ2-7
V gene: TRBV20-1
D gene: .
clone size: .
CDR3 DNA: TGCAGTGCTAGGGTCCCGGCGTACGAGCAGTACTTC
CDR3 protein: CSARVPAYEQYF

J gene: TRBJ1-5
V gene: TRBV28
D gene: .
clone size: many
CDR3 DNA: TGTGCCAGCAGTTTAGTGCCAGGGGAACTTAGCAATCAGCCCCAGCATTTT
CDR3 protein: CASSLVPGELSNQPQHF

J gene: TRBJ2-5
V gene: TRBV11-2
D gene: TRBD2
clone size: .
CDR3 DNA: TGTGCCAGCAGCTTAGAGGGACTACCGTACCAAGAGACCCAGTACTTC
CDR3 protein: CASSLEGLPYQETQYF

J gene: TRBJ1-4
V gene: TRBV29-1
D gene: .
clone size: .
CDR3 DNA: TGCAGCGTAGCAGGGAGCGGGCGTGAAAAACTGTTTTTT
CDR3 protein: CSVAGSGREKLFF

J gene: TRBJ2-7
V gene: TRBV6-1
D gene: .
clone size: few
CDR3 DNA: TGTGCCAGCAGTGAAAGAAGGGGGGCAGTTTCCTACGAGCAGTACTTC
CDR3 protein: CASSERRGAVSYEQYF

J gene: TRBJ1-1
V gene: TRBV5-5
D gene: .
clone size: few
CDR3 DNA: TGTGCCAGCAGCTGGGCCCCGGGGGAGCCAGCTTTCTTT
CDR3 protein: CASSWAPGEPAFF

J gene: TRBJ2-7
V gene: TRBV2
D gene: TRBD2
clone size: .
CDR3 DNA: TGTGCCAGCAGGCGGGGAGCGGGAGGTCAGTACCCCTACGAGCAGTACTTC
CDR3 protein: CASRRGAGGQYPYEQYF

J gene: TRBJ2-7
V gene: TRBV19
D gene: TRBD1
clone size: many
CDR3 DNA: TGTGCCAGCAGCCGTGGACAGGGAACCTACGAGCAGTACTTC
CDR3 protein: CASSRGQGTYEQYF

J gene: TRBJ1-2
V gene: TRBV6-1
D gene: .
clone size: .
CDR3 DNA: TGTGCCAGCAGAGAAACAGGGCTCTATGGCTACACCTTC
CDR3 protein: CASRETGLYGYTF

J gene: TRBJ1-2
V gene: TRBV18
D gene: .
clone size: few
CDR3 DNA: TGTGCCAGCTCACCCTCGATAGACTATGGCTACACCTTC
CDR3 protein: CASSPSIDYGYTF

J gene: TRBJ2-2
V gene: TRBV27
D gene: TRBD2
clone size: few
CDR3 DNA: TGTGCCAGCAGTTTAGGGGGGGAAGGTACCGGGGAGCTGTTTTTT
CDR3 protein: CASSLGGEGTGELFF

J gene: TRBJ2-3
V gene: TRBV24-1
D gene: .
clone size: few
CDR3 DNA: TGTGCCACCAGGGACAACACAGATACGCAGTATTTT
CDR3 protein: CATRDNTDTQYF

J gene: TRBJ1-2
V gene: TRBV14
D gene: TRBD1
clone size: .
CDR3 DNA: TGTGCCAGCAGCAAAGACCCAGGGGGCTATTTCCGTGGCTACACCTTC
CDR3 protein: CASSKDPGGYFRGYTF

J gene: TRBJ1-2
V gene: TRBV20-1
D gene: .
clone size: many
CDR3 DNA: TGCAGTGCCTTGGGGGTTAACTATGGCTACACCTTC
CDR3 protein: CSALGVNYGYTF

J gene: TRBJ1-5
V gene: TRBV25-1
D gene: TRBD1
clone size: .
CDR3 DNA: TGTGCCAGCAGCGGGACAGGGTTCGATCAGCCCCAGCATTTT
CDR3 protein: CASSGTGFDQPQHF

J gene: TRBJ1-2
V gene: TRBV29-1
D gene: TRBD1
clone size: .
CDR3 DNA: TGCAGCGGGATAGGACAGGGTTTGGTTGGCTACACCTTC
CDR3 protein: CSGIGQGLVGYTF

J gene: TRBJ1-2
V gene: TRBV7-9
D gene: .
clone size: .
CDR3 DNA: TGTGCCAGCAGCTTAACCCCGTCGGACAGCTATGGCTACACCTTC
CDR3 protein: CASSLTPSDSYGYTF

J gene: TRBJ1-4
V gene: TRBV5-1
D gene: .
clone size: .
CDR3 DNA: TGCGCCAACAGCGCTGACAGGAATGAAAAACTGTTTTTT
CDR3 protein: CANSADRNEKLFF

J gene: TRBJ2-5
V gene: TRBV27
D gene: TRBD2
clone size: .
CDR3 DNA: TGTGCCAGCAGTTCCTTAGCGGGGGCCCCCCAAGAGACCCAGTACTTC
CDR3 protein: CASSSLAGAPQETQYF

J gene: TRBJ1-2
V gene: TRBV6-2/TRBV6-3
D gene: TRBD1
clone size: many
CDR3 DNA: TGTGCCAGCAGACAGCGACAGGGAGATGGCTACACCTTC
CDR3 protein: CASRQRQGDGYTF

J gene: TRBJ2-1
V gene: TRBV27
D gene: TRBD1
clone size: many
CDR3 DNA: TGTGCCAGCAGTTTGCCCCAGGGGGCTAGGCACAATGAGCAGTTCTTC
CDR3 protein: CASSLPQGARHNEQFF

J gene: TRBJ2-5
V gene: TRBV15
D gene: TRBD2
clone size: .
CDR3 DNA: TGTGCCACCAGCAGAGATCTTGGACTAGCGGGACAAGAGACCCAGTACTTC
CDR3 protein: CATSRDLGLAGQETQYF

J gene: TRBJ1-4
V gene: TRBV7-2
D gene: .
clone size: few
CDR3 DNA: TGTGCCAGCAGCTACCACAGAGACTTTAATGAAAAACTGTTTTTT
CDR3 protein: CASSYHRDFNEKLFF